This TCR beta chain was documented in a study of blood T cell repertoires in COVID-19. Study-level background: In each case, the material was cDNA or gDNA derived from T cells, B-cell-depleted T cells, or PBMCs.

The assay was immunoSEQ multiplex PCR, and TCRdb's table has in-frame clones only and misses some. This sample has under 200,000 clones, with around 90% found just once. Trimming took 3 bases from V and 2 from J, leaving 13 bases between them. The CDR3 covers 16 residues. Germline V CDR1 and CDR2: LGHNA, YNFKEQ. The sequence came from a young man with acute or convalescent COVID-19. Material: peripheral blood. The chain has TRBV4-2 and TRBJ2-2, with D tentatively TRBD2 (5 bases). Written as DNA, the CDR3 is TGTGCCAGCAGCCACCCCCCGGACTCTAACACCGGGGAGCTGTTTTTT. Amino acid sequence: CASSHPPDSNTGELFF.